This T cell receptor (beta chain) was sequenced in a study of molecular identifiers for immune sequencing clone quantification. The sample holds a few counts of this clonotype. What it recognizes is unknown. Whole-study findings and limits: Shared barcodes on identical TCR molecules could underestimate the sizes of highly expanded clones. Naive cells had under 1% of molecules in clones above 20 RNA copies, effectors over 99%.

Previously described methods and listed TCR primers were used for bulk TCR libraries. Via MiXCR, TCRdb re-called the PCR reads, giving one row per CDR3 protein. Altogether hundreds of thousands of distinct CDR3 sequences are present, roughly 27% being singletons, with the ten largest covering 0.7% to 0.95%. With 10%, 30% or 50% of RNA, about 20,000 to 1,100,000 naive CD8 T cells were sequenced. The V gene's germline CDR1 is ENHRY and CDR2 SYGVKD. The CDR3 extends over 17 amino acids. The V end lost 4 bases, the J end lost 0 bases, and 17 bases lay between the germline ends. The rearrangement uses TRBV10-3 and TRBJ2-3; possibly TRBD2 for D (6 bases). Material for sequencing was naive CD8+ T cells from blood, with Jurkat cell RNA spiked in. Subset denoted: FACS-sorted CD8+CD4-CCR7+CD45RA+ naive T cells. The clonotype originates from a human donor in good health. Some libraries in this study had Jurkat cell RNA spiked in. DNA of the CDR3: TGTGCCATCAGTGTGGCGGGGCGGTCTACTAGCACAGATACGCAGTATTTT. Amino acids: CAISVAGRSTSTDTQYF.